These 10 T cell receptor beta chains were all obtained from the same sample, sequenced in a study of blood T cell repertoires in COVID-19. The repertoire was sequenced with immunoSEQ multiplex PCR; TCRdb's copy has only in-frame clones and lacks some. The table has about 140,000 clones, 82% seen once. The specimen was peripheral blood. The receptors derive from an elderly woman with acute or convalescent COVID-19.

This rearrangement joins TRBV6-5 to TRBJ1-4; 10 nucleotides line up with TRBD1. The CDR3 has 16 amino acids. Germline V gene sequence: CDR1 MNHEY, CDR2 SVGAGI. After removal of 2 bases from V and 3 bases from J, the junction contained 3 bases not matched to a gene. The CDR3 protein is CASSYDRGPANEKLFF. The CDR3 DNA reads TGTGCCAGCAGTTACGACAGGGGGCCAGCTAATGAAAAACTGTTTTTT.

J is TRBJ2-1 and V is TRBV15; TRBD2 might be the D (5 bases). The CDR3 length is 14 residues. Germline CDR1 and CDR2: LNHNV and YYDKDF (reference sequence). The germline V and J ends were trimmed by 5 bases and 9 bases, with 17 bases remaining between them. The CDR3 loop reads CATSGDLRRVEQFF. Here the CDR3 DNA reads TGTGCCACCAGCGGCGACCTGAGGCGGGTTGAGCAGTTCTTC.

V and J are TRBV10-2 and TRBJ2-7; TRBD1 aligns across 10 bases. This CDR3 comprises 16 residues. Trimming removed 3 bases from V and 5 bases from J; junction bases left unmatched: 10. Germline values: CDR1 WSHSY, CDR2 SAAADI. This CDR3 is CASSEAGTGASNEQYF. DNA for the CDR3: TGCGCCAGCAGTGAAGCGGGGACAGGGGCTAGCAACGAGCAGTACTTC.

The rearrangement links TRBV28 to TRBJ1-6; a possible D gene is TRBD1 (5 bases). The CDR3 has 18 amino acids. Germline loops: CDR1 MDHEN, CDR2 SYDVKM. Trimming shortened V by 1 base and J by 7 bases, and 20 bases separated the two germline ends. The CDR3 DNA reads as TGTGCCAGCAGTTTATTTTCCCCGAGGACGGGACTAAATTCACCCCTCCACTTT. Protein sequence: CASSLFSPRTGLNSPLHF.

The rearrangement links TRBV19 to TRBJ1-5, with D tentatively TRBD1 (5 bases). CDR1 and CDR2 (germline): LNHDA, SQIVND (reference sequence). Trimming cost V 8 bases and J 1 base, with 15 bases left between them. CDR3 length equals 15 residues. CDR3 nucleotides: TGTGCCAGTTCCCACCGTCGACAGAGCAATCAGCCCCAGCATTTT. Translation gives CASSHRRQSNQPQHF. Drawing the rest from reference TRBV19 and TRBJ1-5, the complete variable domain is DGGITQSPKYLFRKEGQNVTLSCEQNLNHDAMYWYRQDPGQGLRLIYYSQIVNDFQKGDIAEGYSVSREKKESFPLTVTSAQKNPTAFYLCASSHRRQSNQPQHFGDGTRLSIL.

The chain carries TRBV19 and TRBJ1-4; 11 bases map to TRBD1. Per germline, CDR1 LNHDA and CDR2 SQIVND (reference sequence). This CDR3 contains 14 residues. Trimming removed 5 bases from V and 14 bases from J; junction bases left unmatched: 10. The CDR3 region is CASSSGTGGRLLFF. The CDR3 DNA is TGTGCCAGTAGTTCGGGGACAGGGGGGCGACTGCTGTTTTTT.

The chain combines TRBV5-1 with TRBJ2-5, with D tentatively TRBD1 (5 bases). CDR3 size: 13 residues. CDR1 and CDR2 (germline): SGHRS, YFSETQ. V was shortened by 4 bases and J by 7 bases, with 14 bases between the two germline ends. The CDR3 loop is CASSEAIRGTQYF. CDR3 in DNA: TGCGCCAGCAGCGAGGCTATAAGGGGGACCCAGTACTTC. Using reference TRBV5-1 and TRBJ2-5 for the parts outside the CDR3, the full variable domain is KAGVTQTPRYLIKTRGQQVTLSCSPISGHRSVSWYQQTPGQGLQFLFEYFSETQRNKGNFPGRFSGRQFSNSRSEMNVSTLELGDSALYLCASSEAIRGTQYFGPGTRLLVL.

The chain has TRBV6-5 and TRBJ1-6, with no clear D. Trimming pared 8 bases from V and 0 bases from J, leaving 5 bases between. Germline values: CDR1 MNHEY, CDR2 SVGAGI. The CDR3 spans 13 residues. CDR3 amino acids: CASRSSYNSPLHF. In DNA, the CDR3 is TGTGCCAGCCGTAGCTCCTATAATTCACCCCTCCACTTT.

The genes are TRBV28 and TRBJ2-7; 7 bases are shared with TRBD1. CDR3 size: 12 residues. Per the germline V gene, CDR1 is MDHEN and CDR2 is SYDVKM. V trimming: 10 bases; J trimming: 3 bases; junction bases outside the gene matches: 6. The CDR3 nucleotides are TGTGCCACGCAGACAGGGCGCTACGAGCAGTACTTC. It specifies CATQTGRYEQYF.

CDR3 loop: CASTHLDYEQYF. CDR3 nucleotide sequence: TGTGCCAGCACCCATCTAGACTACGAGCAGTACTTC. This rearrangement joins TRBV6-7 to TRBJ2-7, with D uncertain. TRBV6-7 qualifies as an ORF whose function is uncertain. CDR3 length equals 12 residues. The V end was cut by 7 bases, the J end by 3 bases, with 10 bases between.